Given below is one T cell receptor beta chain in context. This CDR3 is 14 amino acids long. The germline V gene encodes CDR1 SGHKS and CDR2 YYEKEE (reference sequence). Trimming removed 1 base from V and 4 bases from J, with 11 bases in between. In the source study's methods: Scientists estimated how many nucleated cells there were by amplifying reference gene primers. Clones were read by immunoSEQ multiplex PCR, and TCRdb kept only the in-frame ones, dropping some. For V, J and clone size, that table is used; D and trimming come from the DNA. The table includes fewer than 130,000 clones, around 82% detected once. This sample is part of a study of blood T cell repertoires in COVID-19. Study summary: Acute-phase and convalescent COVID-19 samples originated in the United States, Italy and Spain. PBMCs, B-cell-depleted T cells, or T cells provided the cDNA or gDNA that made up the material.

The chain is built from TRBV5-5 and TRBJ1-2; D might be TRBD1 (6 bases). The sample taken for sequencing was peripheral blood. The TCR originated in a woman aged 55-69 years with acute or convalescent COVID-19. CDR3 residues: CASSLTTGGYGYTF. The CDR3 DNA reads TGTGCCAGCAGCTTGACGACAGGTGGCTATGGCTACACCTTC.